This T cell receptor beta chain was captured in a study of T cells in Graves' hyperthyroidism and ophthalmopathy. Overall study: Peripheral blood was obtained at initial diagnosis, preceding any treatment.

Deletions cut 3 bases from V and 5 bases from J, with 10 bases between. CDR1 is MDHEN and CDR2 is SYDVKM in the germline V gene. The CDR3 spans 13 residues. The TCR beta CDR3 regions underwent amplification using RNA transcripts as the source. A first-round RT-PCR of the TCR CDR3 used the HTBI primer set. MiXCR, applied by TCRdb to the multiplex PCR reads, yields one record per CDR3 protein. The table has 600,000 to 650,000 distinct CDR3 sequences, around 21% seen once. Enrolled ophthalmopathy patients presented with a Clinical Activity Score of at least 3, a NOSPECS grade of at least 4, and disease duration under 3 months. Clinicians diagnosed patients from clinical symptoms, serum thyroxine and TRAb, thyroid ultrasound and orbital computed tomography. A few counts support this clonotype.

Source material: blood. The chain combines TRBV28 with TRBJ1-2; D not resolved. The clonotype comes from a man younger than 45 with Graves' ophthalmopathy. CDR3 in DNA: TGTGCCAGCAGTTTCGTACAGCCATATGGCTACACCTTC. Translated, it gives CASSFVQPYGYTF.